This T cell receptor (beta chain) was sequenced for a study of a mutant IDH1 vaccine in newly diagnosed glioma. As for the study in general: Averaging 40.4 years of age, treated patients were about 62% male and roughly 38% female. Study-level points and caveats: The study observed vaccine-induced immune responses in roughly 93% of patients.

Time point here: baseline, week 1 (first vaccination visit). Specified treatment: pre-vaccination baseline after standard-of-care therapy. Every donor had a new WHO grade 3 or 4 astrocytoma that was IDH1-mutant, with loss of nuclear ATRX. The CDR3 runs 15 residues. The V end lost 8 bases, the J end lost 7 bases, and 18 bases lay between the germline ends. From germline, CDR1 is MNHNY and CDR2 SVGAGI (reference sequence). On this clone itself: Its cognate antigen is unknown.

TCRdb's copy holds only in-frame clones and misses some; the assay was immunoSEQ multiplex PCR. The data show around 82,000 clones, roughly 80% seen once. The TCR comes from a man in his forties with glioma. Some clones in this sample may be carry-over from other donors' samples. The sequences come from PBMCs, collected from a glioma patient treated with radiotherapy, temozolomide or both. The V call is TRBV6-6, the J call TRBJ1-6; D is perhaps TRBD1 (5 bases). In DNA, the CDR3 is TGTGCCAGCGGACAAAACCGGGACTTCAATTCACCCCTCCACTTT. Translating it yields CASGQNRDFNSPLHF.